This T cell receptor beta chain was documented in a study of Ad26.COV2.S vaccination and SARS-CoV-2 variants. The treatment is: roughly 20 received Ad26.COV2.S at low or high dose, single or two shots; 5 received placebo; per-sample allocation not given. Day 63 following the first vaccine or placebo injection was when the samples were taken. Study findings and constraints: People given the vaccine had a wider spike-specific TCR breadth than placebo recipients did. Placebo recipients and vaccine recipients were similar in non-spike TCR breadth.

Sequencing used immunoSEQ multiplex PCR; TCRdb keeps in-frame clones, though not all of them. The data hold some 320,000 clones, with around four fifths observed a single time. In its sample, this clone was seen once. Its antigen is as yet unknown. The CDR3 totals 14 residues. Germline lookup yields CDR1 LNHDA and CDR2 SQIVND (reference sequence). V lost 10 bases to trimming and J lost 0 bases, with 15 bases between them. The sequences come from peripheral blood, collected in a trial of Ad26.COV2.S vaccine versus placebo. This chain links TRBV19 with TRBJ1-1, with a weak D call TRBD1 (5 bases). The receptor's source is a person aged 18 to 65 who received the Ad26.COV2.S COVID-19 vaccine or a placebo. The CDR3 bases are TGTGCCACCAGTAGTCGGGGGGTGAACACTGAAGCTTTCTTT. Amino acid sequence: CATSSRGVNTEAFF. Full variable domain (outside the CDR3, taken from reference TRBV19 and TRBJ1-1): DGGITQSPKYLFRKEGQNVTLSCEQNLNHDAMYWYRQDPGQGLRLIYYSQIVNDFQKGDIAEGYSVSREKKESFPLTVTSAQKNPTAFYLCATSSRGVNTEAFFGQGTRLTVV.